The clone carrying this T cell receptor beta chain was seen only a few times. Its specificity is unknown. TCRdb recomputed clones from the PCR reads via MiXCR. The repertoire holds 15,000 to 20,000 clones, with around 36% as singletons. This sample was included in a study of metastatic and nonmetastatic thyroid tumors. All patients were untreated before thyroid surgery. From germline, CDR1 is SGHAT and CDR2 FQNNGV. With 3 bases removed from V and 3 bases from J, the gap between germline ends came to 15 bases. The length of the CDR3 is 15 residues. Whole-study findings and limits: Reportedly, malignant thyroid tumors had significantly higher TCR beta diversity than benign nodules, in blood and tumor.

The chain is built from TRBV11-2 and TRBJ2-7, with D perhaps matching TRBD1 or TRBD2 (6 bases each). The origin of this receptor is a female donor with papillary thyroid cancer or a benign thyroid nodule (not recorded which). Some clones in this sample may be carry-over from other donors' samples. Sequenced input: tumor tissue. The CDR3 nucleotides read TGTGCCAGCAGCTTGTCTCGGGGGCGCGGCTACGAGCAGTACTTC. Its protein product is CASSLSRGRGYEQYF.